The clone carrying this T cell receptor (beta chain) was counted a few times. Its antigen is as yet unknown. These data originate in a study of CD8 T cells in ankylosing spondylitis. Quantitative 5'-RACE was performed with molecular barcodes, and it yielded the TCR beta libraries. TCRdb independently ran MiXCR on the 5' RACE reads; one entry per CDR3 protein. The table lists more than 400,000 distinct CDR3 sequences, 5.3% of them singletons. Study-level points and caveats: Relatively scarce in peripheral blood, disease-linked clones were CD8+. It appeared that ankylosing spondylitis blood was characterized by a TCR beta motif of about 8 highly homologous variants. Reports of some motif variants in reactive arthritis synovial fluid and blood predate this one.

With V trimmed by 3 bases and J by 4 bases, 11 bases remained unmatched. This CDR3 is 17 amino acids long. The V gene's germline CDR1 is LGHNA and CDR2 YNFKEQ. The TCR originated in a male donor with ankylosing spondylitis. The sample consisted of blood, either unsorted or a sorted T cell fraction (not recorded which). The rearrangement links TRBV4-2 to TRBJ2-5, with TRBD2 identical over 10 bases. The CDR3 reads CASSQAGRTSGRETQYF. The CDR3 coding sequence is TGTGCCAGCAGCCAGGCGGGTAGGACTAGCGGAAGAGAGACCCAGTACTTC.